The 9 T cell receptor beta chains reported below all come from one sample, sequenced in a study of T cells expressing NK-cell markers. TCRdb reprocessed the 5' RACE reads and reports one entry per CDR3 protein, with no DNA. The sample features hundreds of thousands of distinct CDR3 sequences, with roughly 4.2% in its top ten. The sequencing input was blood T cells: a sorted CD56 or NKG2C T cell subset, CD4+ or CD8+ T cells, or bulk PBMC T cells (not recorded which). The receptors derive from a woman between 18 and 70 years old in good health.

This chain joins TRBV4-3 and TRBJ2-1; TCRdb designates TRBD2, a call that cannot be tested without DNA. This CDR3 spans 16 amino acids. The germline CDR1 and CDR2 sequences are LGHNA and YSLEER. The CDR3 sequence is CASSQIPAATYNEQFF.

The chain joins TRBV7-2 to TRBJ2-3; TCRdb returns TRBD1, unconfirmable since there is no DNA. Germline V lookup: CDR1 SGHTA, CDR2 FQGNSA. The CDR3 contains 14 residues. The CDR3 sequence: CASTLGQNPNTQYF.

The CDR3 reads CASSLVGKPGGNTIYF. The chain joins TRBV7-2 to TRBJ1-3. Germline V lookup: CDR1 SGHTA, CDR2 FQGNSA. The CDR3 loop spans 16 amino acids.

V gene TRBV20-1 combines with J gene TRBJ2-2; absent DNA, TCRdb's TRBD1 call cannot be checked. The CDR3 loop spans 14 amino acids. Germline CDR1 and CDR2: DFQATT and SNEGSKA (reference sequence). The CDR3 is CSASRGTGPGELFF.

CDR3 sequence reads: CSVDGDSGTRETQYF. V and J are TRBV29-1 and TRBJ2-5; as DNA is missing, the TRBD2 call by TCRdb cannot be tested. The CDR3 spans 15 residues. Germline V gene sequence: CDR1 SQVTM, CDR2 ANQGSEA.

The V call is TRBV20-1, the J call TRBJ1-5; the TCRdb D gene call, TRBD1, has no DNA to confirm it. From germline, CDR1 is DFQATT and CDR2 SNEGSKA (reference sequence). This CDR3 is built from 13 residues. The CDR3 reads CSAGVDTYQPQHF.

The chain is built from TRBV7-3 and TRBJ2-1; TCRdb names TRBD2, which stays unverified in the absence of DNA. The CDR3 contains 17 residues. CDR1 is SGHTA and CDR2 is FQGTGA in the germline V gene. CDR3 sequence: CASSLTSAGSSYNEQFF.

The rearrangement links TRBV7-6 to TRBJ2-3. CDR3 length: 14 amino acids. Germline V lookup: CDR1 SGHVS, CDR2 FNYEAQ. CDR3 residues: CASSPGVFTDTQYF.

CDR3 residues: CASSYGANQYF. The rearrangement links TRBV6-5 to TRBJ2-5; TCRdb's assignment of TRBD1 cannot be checked, as there is no DNA. Germline lookup yields CDR1 MNHEY and CDR2 SVGAGI. This CDR3 has 11 residues.